The clone carrying this T cell receptor (beta chain) was found a few times. The source of the sample is a study of blood T cell repertoires in COVID-19. Profiled with immunoSEQ multiplex PCR; TCRdb holds only in-frame clones, not every one. The sample lists 280,000 or so clones; roughly four fifths were seen once. Germline V gene lookup returns CDR1 MDHEN and CDR2 SYDVKM. V lost 4 bases to trimming and J lost 7 bases; unmatched junction nucleotides: 13. The length of the CDR3 is 15 residues. Sequenced input: peripheral blood. The source is a woman aged 50 to 60 who had recovered from COVID-19. The rearrangement uses TRBV28 and TRBJ2-7; TRBD1 aligns across 7 bases. DNA of the CDR3: TGTGCCAGCAGTTCCAAGGGGGCCTCTTTACGGGAGCAGTACTTC. Translated, it gives CASSSKGASLREQYF.